The rows below give T cell receptor beta chains drawn from one sample of a study of CD8+ T cells in alopecia areata. Some clones are missing from TCRdb's copy, which holds only in-frame ones; the method was immunoSEQ multiplex PCR. Of fewer than 200,000 clones listed, 58% are singletons. The material sequenced was CD8+ T cells sorted from blood, taken at week 24, from a patient treated with tofacitinib. The receptors were sampled from a human donor with alopecia areata. CDR3s include the opening cysteine and the closing phenylalanine or tryptophan. A D gene is named only where the DNA matches it firmly. Size is stated for part of the rows, as once, few or many counts, or as a class when the clone is expanded.

TRBJ1-1	TRBV30	-	few	TGTGCCTGGAGTGAAGTCTTAAACACTGAAGCTTTCTTT	CAWSEVLNTEAFF
TRBJ2-4	TRBV20-1	-	few	TGCAGTGCTCCACTAGGATACATTCAGTACTTC	CSAPLGYIQYF
TRBJ1-2	TRBV29-1	-	-	TGCAGCGTTAAAATGACAGAGACCTATGGCTACACCTTC	CSVKMTETYGYTF
TRBJ1-2	TRBV29-1	TRBD1	-	TGCAGCGTTGCGACAGGGGATGGCTACACCTTC	CSVATGDGYTF
TRBJ2-2	TRBV27	-	few	TGTGCCAGCAGTTTATGGTACACCGGGGAGCTGTTTTTT	CASSLWYTGELFF
TRBJ1-1	TRBV6-5	TRBD1	-	TGTGCCAGCAGTCCAACTAACAGGGGGCTAGAAGCTTTCTTT	CASSPTNRGLEAFF
TRBJ1-6	TRBV30	-	-	TGTGCCTGGAAATCCCTCGAAGGAAAAAGGGTGTCGCGGGCACCCCTCCACTTT	CAWKSLEGKRVSRAPLHF
TRBJ1-2	TRBV29-1	TRBD1	-	TGCAGCGTTGAAGCCCCGGGACAGGGGCCTAACTTCTATGGCTACACCTTC	CSVEAPGQGPNFYGYTF
TRBJ1-2	TRBV6-5	-	-	TGTGCCAGCAGTTACCTCAGGTCGCATGGCTACACCTTC	CASSYLRSHGYTF
TRBJ1-5	TRBV27	TRBD1	-	TGTGCCAGCAGTCGCGGACAGGGTCTCAATCAGCCCCAGCATTTT	CASSRGQGLNQPQHF
TRBJ2-4	TRBV27	-	-	TGTGCCAGCGGGACTGAAAACATTCAGTACTTC	CASGTENIQYF
TRBJ1-1	TRBV9	-	-	TGTGCCAGCATCCCTTTAGGGGTTGAAGCTTTCTTT	CASIPLGVEAFF
TRBJ2-5	TRBV12-5	-	few	TGTGCTAGTGGTTTGGCCATGCAGAAGGGGGAGACCCAGTACTTC	CASGLAMQKGETQYF
TRBJ1-1	TRBV30	-	few	TGTGCCTGGAGTGGGGACACTGAAGCTTTCTTT	CAWSGDTEAFF
TRBJ1-4	TRBV4-2	TRBD1	-	TGTGCCAGCAGCCAAGATCGGGGGCGTTGGGACAGGGGTGATAATGAAAAACTGTTTTTT	CASSQDRGRWDRGDNEKLFF
TRBJ2-7	TRBV15	-	-	TGTGCCACCAGCGGCGGAAATCTCTACGAGCAGTACTTC	CATSGGNLYEQYF
TRBJ2-2	TRBV4-1	TRBD2	-	TGCGCCAGCAGCCAGACGGGACTAGCGGGCGGGGAGCTGTTTTTT	CASSQTGLAGGELFF
TRBJ2-7	TRBV5-4	TRBD1	-	TGTGCCAGCAGCTTGAAGGGACAGACCTACGAGCAGTACTTC	CASSLKGQTYEQYF
TRBJ2-5	TRBV10-3	-	few	TGTGCCATCAGTGAGGGGGGCCTAGCGGACTTCCAAGAGACCCAGTACTTC	CAISEGGLADFQETQYF
TRBJ1-5	TRBV13	TRBD1	-	TGTGCCAGCAGCGTCAGGGGGTGGAATCAGCCCCAGCATTTT	CASSVRGWNQPQHF
TRBJ2-5	TRBV6-5	-	-	TGTGCCAGCAGGATGGGGGGTGAGACCCAGTACTTC	CASRMGGETQYF
TRBJ2-7	TRBV19	-	few	TGTGCCAGTAGTATAGATACGGGGACCTACGAGCAGTACTTC	CASSIDTGTYEQYF
TRBJ2-5	TRBV11-2	-	-	TGTGCCAGCAGCTCTTTGGGCGGGGCCCCATCTCAAGAGACCCAGTACTTC	CASSSLGGAPSQETQYF
TRBJ1-1	TRBV30	-	few	TGTGCCTGGCTCTTAGAGGGGAGAAGGAACACTGAAGCTTTCTTT	CAWLLEGRRNTEAFF
TRBJ2-2	TRBV30	-	-	TGTGCCTGGACTGAATTCGGCGCTCTAAGTCCCGGGGAGCTGTTTTTT	CAWTEFGALSPGELFF
TRBJ2-3	TRBV19	-	-	TGTGCCAGTATGTCGTATGATACGCAGTATTTT	CASMSYDTQYF
TRBJ2-7	TRBV23-1	-	-	TGCGCCAGCAGCCCGCAGGTGCGGCAGTACTTC	CASSPQVRQYF
TRBJ2-5	TRBV9	-	few	TGTGCCAGCAGCGTCACCCGGGGGTTGGGGGAGACCCAGTACTTC	CASSVTRGLGETQYF
TRBJ2-3	TRBV7-2	-	-	TGTGCCAGCAGCTTAGTGAACCCAGATACGCAGTATTTT	CASSLVNPDTQYF
TRBJ1-1	TRBV6-5	-	once	TGTGCCAGCAGTTACGGGGGGATAAACACTGAAGCTTTCTTT	CASSYGGINTEAFF
TRBJ1-1	TRBV30	TRBD1	-	TGTGCCTCCTTCCAGGGGTCAGGGGGCCGATACACTGAAGCTTTCTTT	CASFQGSGGRYTEAFF
TRBJ2-3	TRBV7-9	TRBD1	-	TGTGCCAGCAGCCCCCGACAGGGTCCTAGCACAGATACGCAGTATTTT	CASSPRQGPSTDTQYF
TRBJ2-2	TRBV4-1	-	few	TGCGCCAGCAGCCAGACCGGGGAGCTGTTTTTT	CASSQTGELFF
TRBJ1-1	TRBV2	-	-	TGTGCCAGCCCTCCCGGAGAGGCCGCTGAAGCTTTCTTT	CASPPGEAAEAFF
TRBJ1-1	TRBV7-8	-	-	TGTGCCAGCAGCCAGGGACCCACGAACACTGAAGCTTTCTTT	CASSQGPTNTEAFF
TRBJ2-1	TRBV6-5	TRBD2	-	TGTGCCAGCAGTTACCTGGGGACTAGCGGCTACAATGAGCAGTTCTTC	CASSYLGTSGYNEQFF
TRBJ2-1	TRBV7-9	TRBD1	-	TGTGCCAGCAGCACAATAGGACAGGGGGCTTTTTACAATGAGCAGTTCTTC	CASSTIGQGAFYNEQFF
TRBJ2-4	TRBV27	TRBD1	few	TGTGCCAGCAGTTTGAACAGGGGGAGGGCCAAAAACATTCAGTACTTC	CASSLNRGRAKNIQYF
TRBJ2-1	TRBV9	TRBD2	-	TGTGCCAGCAGCGTAGACCTAGCGGGGGATACCTACAATGAGCAGTTCTTC	CASSVDLAGDTYNEQFF
TRBJ2-5	TRBV27	-	few	TGTGCCAGCAGTTCCCCAGGGCGAACTAAAGAGACCCAGTACTTC	CASSSPGRTKETQYF
TRBJ2-2	TRBV19	TRBD2	-	TGTGCCAGCAGCTGGGGGGGCACCGGGGAGCTGTTTTTT	CASSWGGTGELFF
TRBJ2-7	TRBV29-1	TRBD1	once	TGCAGCGTTACCAACAGGGGGCCGGACTACGAGCAGTACTTC	CSVTNRGPDYEQYF
TRBJ2-3	TRBV5-6	TRBD2	-	TGTGCCAGCAGCTACGGACTAGCGGGGGGAGATACGCAGTATTTT	CASSYGLAGGDTQYF
TRBJ2-2	TRBV13	-	few	TGTGCCAGCAGCCCCTCCGATGGTACGAACACCGGGGAGCTGTTTTTT	CASSPSDGTNTGELFF
TRBJ2-2	TRBV7-9	-	few	TGTGCCAGCAGCTTTCTAGGGAACACCGGGGAGCTGTTTTTT	CASSFLGNTGELFF
TRBJ1-2	TRBV4-1	-	-	TGCGCCAGCAGCCAAGGGGACGGCACTAACTTC	CASSQGDGTNF
TRBJ1-4	TRBV2	-	few	TGTGCCAGCAGAACACAGGGATTAGATGAAAAACTGTTTTTT	CASRTQGLDEKLFF
TRBJ2-7	TRBV6-5	TRBD1	-	TGTGCCAGCAGTTTGCGGTCGGGACAGGACTACGAGCAGTACTTC	CASSLRSGQDYEQYF